This TCR beta chain was recorded in a study of vaccination and CD4 T cells after COVID-19. At the level of the study: A median of approximately 100 days (range 35 to 161) separated diagnosis from post-COVID sampling. Whole-study findings and limits: The great majority, 304 of 307 vaccine-specific clones, proved spike mono-reactive in convalescent patients.

Described treatment: roughly 11-day PBMC culture with coronavirus spike peptide pools or control peptides (ViraFEST assay). V was trimmed by 2 bases and J by 0 bases, leaving 13 bases between them. CDR1 SEHNR and CDR2 FQNEAQ come from the germline V gene (reference sequence). This CDR3 comprises 16 residues. Regarding this clonotype: Antigen: not known.

CD4+ T cells that had been cultured provided DNA sequenced with the Oncomine TCR Beta short-read assay. TCRdb called the PCR reads again in MiXCR, with one record for every CDR3 protein. Seen here are some 16,000 distinct CDR3 sequences, around 78% observed once, and the top ten hold about a tenth. Sample: CD4+ T cells from blood, cultured in vitro. The chain couples TRBV7-9 to TRBJ1-1; D not certain. The sequence was obtained from a human donor who had recovered from COVID-19. CDR3 sequence: CASSLRAAGLNTEAFF. The CDR3 nucleotides are TGTGCCAGCAGCTTAAGGGCTGCAGGCCTGAACACTGAAGCTTTCTTT.